One and the same sample provided the 2 T cell receptor beta chains below, sequenced in a study of CD8 T cells in ankylosing spondylitis (dated by TCRdb to about 2017). Library preparation was by 5' RACE. The reads were generated on an Illumina HiSeq 2500. TCRdb reworked the public reads: Q25 trimming with fastp, MiXCR clone assembly, productive beta chains retained. Entries are consolidated by CDR3 protein sequence, retaining the most common genes and DNA. This sample gives roughly 160,000 distinct CDR3 sequences in total; around a tenth of them show up just once. 29% of the sample belongs to the ten largest clones. The sequencing input was blood, either unsorted or a sorted T cell fraction (not recorded which). Every receptor here comes from a male donor with ankylosing spondylitis or in good health (not recorded which).

This clonotype was recorded many times. This chain joins TRBV7-8 and TRBJ2-5; perhaps TRBD2 as D (5 bases). This CDR3 spans 15 amino acids. Trimming pared 5 bases from V and 2 bases from J, leaving 15 bases between. Germline-derived CDR1 and CDR2 are SGHVS and FQNEAQ. The CDR3 nucleotides read TGTGCCAGCAGCCCCCAGGAGGTCTTTCAAGAGACCCAGTACTTC. Its protein product is CASSPQEVFQETQYF.

This clonotype was detected a few times. This chain uses TRBV9 with TRBJ2-2, with D tentatively TRBD2 (6 bases). The germline V and J ends were trimmed by 3 bases and 1 base, with 10 bases remaining between them. The CDR3 is 15 amino acids. Germline V gives CDR1 SGDLS, CDR2 YYNGEE. In DNA, the CDR3 is TGTGCCAGCAGCGGGGGGGTGGGGAACACCGGGGAGCTGTTTTTT. This codes for CASSGGVGNTGELFF. The whole variable domain, remainder taken from reference TRBV9 and TRBJ2-2, is DSGVTQTPKHLITATGQRVTLRCSPRSGDLSVYWYQQSLDQGLQFLIQYYNGEERAKGNILERFSAQQFPDLHSELNLSSLELGDSALYFCASSGGVGNTGELFFGEGSRLTVL.